One sample yielded the 20 T cell receptor beta chains listed below, sequenced in a study of blood T cell repertoires in COVID-19. The repertoire was sequenced with immunoSEQ multiplex PCR; TCRdb's copy has only in-frame clones and lacks some. The table lists roughly 150,000 clones, roughly 78% of them singletons, with about 15% in the top ten. Sequenced input: peripheral blood. Receptor source: a human donor with acute or convalescent COVID-19. The donor label of this sample is uncertain.

This sequence joins TRBV5-1 and TRBJ2-5, with a tentative D call TRBD2 (5 bases). Germline loops: CDR1 SGHRS, CDR2 YFSETQ. The CDR3 length is 17 residues. V was cut by 0 bases and J by 4 bases, with 19 bases left in between. Here the CDR3 DNA reads TGCGCCAGCAGCTTGGAAGGCCGGGGTCGAGGGATAGAGACCCAGTACTTC. Amino acids: CASSLEGRGRGIETQYF.

The chain carries TRBV7-2 and TRBJ2-7, with 10 positions matching TRBD2. Germline CDR1 is SGHTA and CDR2 is FQGNSA. With 10 bases clipped from V and 4 bases from J, the junction kept 10 bases outside the gene matches. CDR3 length: 14 residues. The CDR3 region is CATSAGGHFYEQYF. The DNA for the CDR3 is TGTGCCACCTCAGCGGGGGGGCATTTTTACGAGCAGTACTTC.

The V and J genes are TRBV5-7 and TRBJ1-5; D gene uncertain. TRBV5-7 is an open reading frame whose function is uncertain. Trimming took off 4 bases at V and 2 bases at J, with 10 bases between the two ends. This CDR3 spans 14 amino acids. The CDR3 sequence is CASSPWSRNQPQHF. As DNA, the CDR3 is TGTGCCAGCAGCCCCTGGAGCCGCAATCAGCCCCAGCATTTT.

This rearrangement joins TRBV10-1 to TRBJ2-7; perhaps TRBD2 as D (6 bases). CDR1 is WNHNN and CDR2 is SYGVQD in the germline V gene (reference sequence). V was clipped by 3 bases and J by 5 bases, with 11 bases between them. The CDR3 extends over 13 amino acids. This CDR3 is CASSDSGGNEQYF. DNA of the CDR3: TGCGCCAGCAGTGACTCTGGAGGGAACGAGCAGTACTTC.

With regard to this clone: The DNA is left out, because the CDR3 cannot be placed on it with certainty; the CDR3 is given as TCRdb lists it. The chain couples TRBV21-1 to TRBJ2-3; the listed D gene, TRBD1, was not tested against the DNA. TRBV21-1 counts as a pseudogene. The CDR3 is 14 residues long, counting both termini. CDR3 in amino acids: CASSVGGGTDTQYF.

The chain links TRBV19 to TRBJ1-5; 9 bases line up with TRBD1. This CDR3 region has 18 residues. Germline V lookup: CDR1 LNHDA, CDR2 SQIVND (reference sequence). The V gene end was trimmed by 2 bases and the J gene end by 6 bases; junction bases not matched to a gene: 14. The CDR3 bases are TGTGCCAGTAGTATAAGGTGGGGGGACCGGACAGGGGTTCAGCCCCAGCATTTT. The encoded protein is CASSIRWGDRTGVQPQHF.

This clone was found a few times. The chain carries TRBV2 and TRBJ1-1; D gene unclear. V was cut by 4 bases and J by 1 base, with 7 bases left in between. This CDR3 has 13 residues. Germline V CDR1 and CDR2: SNHLY, FYNNEI. The CDR3 sequence is CASSVGSNTEAFF. In DNA form, the CDR3 reads TGTGCCAGCAGTGTCGGGTCGAACACTGAAGCTTTCTTT.

The chain uses TRBV9 and TRBJ2-2; D is unresolved. The CDR3 loop spans 15 amino acids. Per the germline V gene, CDR1 is SGDLS and CDR2 is YYNGEE. The V and J ends lost 0 bases and 2 bases respectively, with 8 bases between them. CDR3 nucleotides: TGTGCCAGCAGCGTAGGGGCTTTCAACACCGGGGAGCTGTTTTTT. It specifies CASSVGAFNTGELFF. Filled out from reference TRBV9 and TRBJ2-2, the complete variable domain reads DSGVTQTPKHLITATGQRVTLRCSPRSGDLSVYWYQQSLDQGLQFLIQYYNGEERAKGNILERFSAQQFPDLHSELNLSSLELGDSALYFCASSVGAFNTGELFFGEGSRLTVL.

The gene calls are TRBV9 and TRBJ1-2; D possibly corresponds to TRBD1 (6 bases). Trimming pared 0 bases from V and 7 bases from J, leaving 13 bases between. The CDR3 runs to 14 residues. Germline assignment: CDR1 SGDLS and CDR2 YYNGEE. CDR3: CASSVVRGSSGYTF. In DNA, the CDR3 is TGTGCCAGCAGCGTAGTCAGGGGTTCAAGTGGCTACACCTTC.

The J gene is TRBJ1-2, the V gene TRBV12-3 or TRBV12-4; D is undetermined. The CDR3 covers 12 residues. The V and J ends lost 3 bases and 4 bases respectively, with 6 bases between them. CDR3 nucleotides: TGTGCCAGCAGTTTTGGCATCTATGGCTACACCTTC. It encodes CASSFGIYGYTF.

J is TRBJ2-3 and V is TRBV30, with 9 positions matching TRBD1. Trimming took 2 bases from V and 0 from J; bases not matched to a gene: 6. Germline assignment: CDR1 GTSNPN and CDR2 SVGIG (reference sequence). The CDR3 is 16 amino acids. Here the CDR3 DNA reads TGTGCCTGGAGTATAGGACAGGGGTTGAGCACAGATACGCAGTATTTT. Translated, it gives CAWSIGQGLSTDTQYF.

The gene calls are TRBV7-8 and TRBJ2-5, with D unclear. Germline loops: CDR1 SGHVS, CDR2 FQNEAQ. The CDR3 sequence is 14 residues long. V lost 0 bases and J lost 3, with 8 bases in between. The CDR3 protein is CASSLAARKETQYF. The CDR3 DNA reads TGTGCCAGCAGCTTAGCCGCCAGAAAAGAGACCCAGTACTTC.

V is TRBV2 and J is TRBJ2-5; weak D call: TRBD1 (5 bases). Looked up from germline, CDR1 is SNHLY and CDR2 is FYNNEI. The CDR3 is 16 residues long. The ends were cut back, 8 bases at V and 2 bases at J, with 21 bases in the middle. Here the CDR3 reads CASVTELGRLQETQYF. Written as DNA, the CDR3 is TGTGCCAGCGTAACCGAGTTGGGGCGGTTACAAGAGACCCAGTACTTC.

Only a few counts were recorded for this clone. V gene TRBV6-5 combines with J gene TRBJ1-2; 8 bases line up with TRBD1. Germline V CDR1 and CDR2: MNHEY, SVGAGI. V dropped 7 bases and J dropped 7; count of bases not matched to a gene: 11. This CDR3 spans 14 amino acids. The CDR3 sequence: CASTYRQGSVGYTF. CDR3 nucleotides: TGTGCCAGCACCTACCGACAGGGGTCGGTTGGCTACACCTTC.

The chain joins TRBV19 to TRBJ1-6; D not resolved. The germline V and J ends were trimmed by 1 base and 7 bases, with 8 bases remaining between them. Germline CDR1 and CDR2: LNHDA and SQIVND (reference sequence). The CDR3 is made up of 14 amino acids. CDR3 in amino acids: CASSIVGGNSPLHF. The CDR3 bases are TGTGCCAGTAGTATAGTTGGCGGAAATTCACCCCTCCACTTT.

Only a few counts were recorded for this clone. This chain uses TRBV3-1 (or the pseudogene TRBV3-2) with TRBJ1-4; a possible D gene is TRBD1 (5 bases). Trimming pared 0 bases from V and 10 bases from J, leaving 9 bases between. Germline V lookup: CDR1 LGHDT, CDR2 YNNKEL (reference sequence). The CDR3 runs to 13 residues. The CDR3 spells CASSQDRAGKLFF. The CDR3 DNA reads TGTGCCAGCAGCCAAGACAGGGCAGGAAAACTGTTTTTT.

The genes are TRBV5-6 and TRBJ1-4; D gene unclear. With 1 base removed from V and 8 bases from J, the gap between germline ends came to 15 bases. Per germline, CDR1 SGHDT and CDR2 YYEEEE. The length of the CDR3 is 15 residues. CDR3 nucleotide sequence: TGTGCCAGCAGCTTGCCTAGGGAGGATTACGAAAAACTGTTTTTT. This translates into CASSLPREDYEKLFF.

This clone turned up a few times. This chain uses TRBV7-2 with TRBJ2-5; a possible D gene is TRBD1 (5 bases). The CDR3 consists of 15 residues. Trimming pared 0 bases from V and 5 bases from J, leaving 13 bases between. CDR1 is SGHTA, CDR2 FQGNSA, per germline. CDR3 nucleotides: TGTGCCAGCAGCTTAGCGGGCCAAAAGGGGGAGACCCAGTACTTC. It translates to CASSLAGQKGETQYF.

A single count supports this clone. The chain is built from TRBV18 and TRBJ1-5; TRBD1 might be the D (5 bases). Trimming pared 5 bases from V and 2 bases from J, leaving 16 bases between. CDR1 is KGHSH and CDR2 is LQKENI in the germline V gene. The CDR3 sequence is 16 residues long. The CDR3 DNA reads TGTGCCAGCTCAATGGTTAATTTAGGGGGCAATCAGCCCCAGCATTTT. Encoded protein: CASSMVNLGGNQPQHF.

The CDR3 DNA reads TGTGCCGTAACCGTAGGAGGGACCCTTTCCGGCGAGCAGTACTTC. Translated: CAVTVGGTLSGEQYF. This chain uses TRBV2 with TRBJ2-7; D possibly corresponds to TRBD2 (6 bases). V was pared by 11 bases and J by 6 bases, with 26 bases between. Germline CDR1 is SNHLY and CDR2 is FYNNEI. CDR3 size: 15 residues.